What follows are 14 T cell receptor beta chains derived from one specimen sequenced in a study of T cell clones after liver transplantation. TCRdb's copy holds only in-frame clones and misses some; the assay was immunoSEQ multiplex PCR. The profile shows around 100,000 clones, about 88% of them singletons. The sequencing here drew on CD4+ T cells from blood, taken around 49 months after liver transplant. These receptor sequences come from a human patient who received a liver transplant. Some of the T cells may derive from the graft donor.

This clone was detected once. The rearrangement joins TRBV9 to TRBJ2-2; TRBD2 is a possible D gene (6 bases). This CDR3 has 15 residues. The V gene lost 4 bases and the J gene lost 4 bases, with 14 bases spanning the gap. Germline CDR1 reads SGDLS; CDR2 reads YYNGEE. CDR3 in DNA: TGTGCCAGCAGCCCCGCGGGACGTGGCACCGGGGAGCTGTTTTTT. It is translated as CASSPAGRGTGELFF.

This sequence joins TRBV6-1 and TRBJ1-2; D gene unclear. V was pared by 2 bases and J by 0 bases, with 7 bases between. The CDR3 is made up of 14 amino acids. Germline lookup yields CDR1 MNHNS and CDR2 SASEGT. The CDR3 spells CASSERGSNYGYTF. DNA for the CDR3: TGTGCCAGCAGTGAACGGGGTTCTAACTATGGCTACACCTTC.

Only a few counts were recorded for this clone. This rearrangement joins TRBV9 to TRBJ1-1; tentative D call: TRBD1 (6 bases). V was shortened by 4 bases and J by 1 base, with 17 bases between the two germline ends. This CDR3 has 16 amino acids. Germline values: CDR1 SGDLS, CDR2 YYNGEE. CDR3 protein: CASSSALPTGNTEAFF. DNA for the CDR3: TGTGCCAGCAGCTCCGCTCTTCCGACAGGGAACACTGAAGCTTTCTTT.

The rearrangement joins TRBV28 to TRBJ1-5, with D unclear. Deletions cut 6 bases from V and 3 bases from J, with 12 bases between. The V gene's germline CDR1 is MDHEN and CDR2 SYDVKM. This CDR3 has 14 residues. CDR3 region: CASRRIVDNQPQHF. The CDR3 nucleotides read TGTGCCAGCAGGCGGATAGTTGACAATCAGCCCCAGCATTTT. The entire variable domain, with the rest obtained from reference TRBV28 and TRBJ1-5, is as follows: DVKVTQSSRYLVKRTGEKVFLECVQDMDHENMFWYRQDPGLGLRLIYFSYDVKMKEKGDIPEGYSVSREKKERFSLILESASTNQTSMYLCASRRIVDNQPQHFGDGTRLSIL.

The V call is TRBV5-1, the J call TRBJ2-5; TRBD1 or TRBD2 may be the D gene (5 bases each). The germline gives CDR1 SGHRS, CDR2 YFSETQ. The CDR3 runs to 16 residues. The germline V and J ends were trimmed by 4 bases and 1 base, with 17 bases remaining between them. CDR3: CASSPRGNQGQETQYF. The DNA of the CDR3 is TGCGCCAGCAGCCCTAGAGGGAACCAGGGCCAAGAGACCCAGTACTTC.

This chain links TRBV2 with TRBJ1-5; the match to TRBD1 covers 9 bases. The CDR3 totals 15 residues. Trimming at V came to 6 bases and at J to 4 bases, leaving 7 bases not matched to a gene. Germline V gene lookup returns CDR1 SNHLY and CDR2 FYNNEI. The DNA of the CDR3 is TGTGCCAGCAGCTATCCCGGGACAGGGAATCAGCCCCAGCATTTT. It yields the protein CASSYPGTGNQPQHF.

V and J are TRBV9 and TRBJ1-4; no firm D call. The CDR3 has 14 amino acids. CDR1 and CDR2 from the germline V gene are SGDLS and YYNGEE. The V end lost 4 bases, the J end lost 0 bases, and 7 bases lay between the germline ends. The DNA for the CDR3 is TGTGCCAGCAGCCTACAGTCAACTAATGAAAAACTGTTTTTT. It yields the protein CASSLQSTNEKLFF.

A single count supports this clone. The chain recombines TRBV7-2 with TRBJ2-1; D ambiguous. Trimming cost V 1 base and J 3 bases, with 13 bases left between them. CDR1 SGHTA and CDR2 FQGNSA come from the germline V gene. This CDR3 has 16 amino acids. The CDR3 protein is CASSLGSGSDYNEQFF. In DNA, the CDR3 is TGTGCCAGCAGCTTAGGGTCGGGTTCCGACTACAATGAGCAGTTCTTC.

The chain joins TRBV28 to TRBJ2-5; D gene uncertain. The CDR3 contains 14 residues. Germline CDR1 reads MDHEN; CDR2 reads SYDVKM. V was clipped by 2 bases and J by 2 bases, with 9 bases between them. The CDR3, as DNA: TGTGCCAGCAGTTTAGCGGCACCACAAGAGACCCAGTACTTC. Protein sequence: CASSLAAPQETQYF.

The chain combines TRBV5-1 with TRBJ1-1, with D perhaps matching TRBD1 (5 bases). CDR1 is SGHRS and CDR2 is YFSETQ in the germline V gene. There are 11 residues in the CDR3. V was shortened by 0 bases and J by 8 bases, with 5 bases between the two germline ends. CDR3 coding DNA: TGCGCCAGCAGCTTGGCAGGGGAAGCTTTCTTT. This sequence encodes CASSLAGEAFF.

This sequence joins TRBV7-2 and TRBJ2-7; 11 bases fit TRBD1. The germline V gene encodes CDR1 SGHTA and CDR2 FQGNSA. CDR3 length: 15 amino acids. Unmatched junction bases numbered 6, after V lost 4 bases and J lost 4 bases. The CDR3 reads CASSSRTGGQYEQYF. The CDR3 DNA sequence: TGTGCCAGCAGCTCAAGGACAGGGGGCCAGTACGAGCAGTACTTC.

The chain links TRBV2 to TRBJ1-2; no firm D call. The V and J ends lost 7 bases and 6 bases respectively, with 15 bases between them. Germline assignment: CDR1 SNHLY and CDR2 FYNNEI. This CDR3 contains 13 residues. The DNA of the CDR3 is TGTGCCAGCAAAGGCCAACCACCTGATGGCTACACCTTC. Protein sequence: CASKGQPPDGYTF.

The V gene is TRBV27, the J gene TRBJ2-6; the match to TRBD2 covers 10 bases. The CDR3 length is 20 residues. V trimming: 4 bases; J trimming: 0 bases; junction bases outside the gene matches: 12. In germline, CDR1 is MNHEY, CDR2 SMNVEV (reference sequence). The CDR3 region is CASSSAHFSGGLSGANVLTF. The CDR3 DNA follows: TGTGCCAGCAGTTCCGCCCATTTTAGCGGGGGGCTCTCTGGGGCCAACGTCCTGACTTTC.

The chain has TRBV5-1 and TRBJ2-1, with D possibly matching TRBD1 (6 bases). There are 14 residues in the CDR3. Trimming removed 5 bases from V and 5 bases from J, with 14 bases in between. Germline CDR1 reads SGHRS; CDR2 reads YFSETQ. The CDR3 loop reads CASSNRETHNEQFF. CDR3 coding DNA: TGCGCCAGCAGTAACAGGGAAACTCACAATGAGCAGTTCTTC.